This T cell receptor (beta chain) was obtained from a study of blood T cell repertoires in COVID-19. Germline V gene lookup returns CDR1 SGHTA and CDR2 FQGNSA. The CDR3 sequence is 15 residues long. V dropped 1 base and J dropped 2 bases, with 11 bases sitting between them. Original processing notes: Quantification of nucleated cells was approximated via reference gene primer amplification. Assay: immunoSEQ multiplex PCR; the TCRdb copy retains only in-frame clones and omits some. That table furnishes V, J and clone size, whereas the DNA furnished D and trimming. The sample includes over 200,000 clones, more than 70% of them seen just once. This clone occurred once.

The sequencing input was PBMCs or T cells enriched from blood (not recorded which). This receptor was identified in a woman aged 40 to 50 with acute COVID-19. The V call is TRBV7-2, the J call TRBJ2-5; D is undetermined. The chain's CDR3 is CASSLDWQRQETQYF. The CDR3 nucleotides read TGTGCCAGCAGCTTAGATTGGCAGCGACAAGAGACCCAGTACTTC.